These 30 T cell receptor beta chains share one sample of origin, sequenced in a study of a mutant IDH1 vaccine in newly diagnosed glioma. The repertoire was sequenced with immunoSEQ multiplex PCR; TCRdb's copy has only in-frame clones and lacks some. The sample yields about 51,000 clones, over 60% seen once. The time point was: baseline, week 1 (first vaccination visit). Treatment of the sample: pre-vaccination baseline after standard-of-care therapy. Source: PBMCs, taken from a glioma patient treated with radiotherapy, temozolomide or both. The receptors here all came from a woman in her thirties or forties with glioma.

This sequence joins TRBV5-4 and TRBJ2-2, with D possibly matching TRBD2 (5 bases). The V gene's germline CDR1 is SGHNT and CDR2 YYREEE (reference sequence). V was shortened by 3 bases and J by 1 base, with 10 bases between the two germline ends. The CDR3 length is 15 residues. CDR3 residues: CASSSGRENTGELFF. CDR3 DNA: TGTGCCAGCAGCTCCGGACGGGAGAACACCGGGGAGCTGTTTTTT.

The chain carries TRBV5-1 and TRBJ1-2, with TRBD1 as a possible D gene (5 bases). The CDR3 consists of 14 residues. Germline CDR1 and CDR2: SGHRS and YFSETQ. V was clipped by 7 bases and J by 5 bases, with 18 bases between them. The CDR3 nucleotides are TGCGCCAGCCGACGTGGAGGGGAAATTTATGGCTACACCTTC. It translates to CASRRGGEIYGYTF.

The chain recombines TRBV10-3 with TRBJ1-2; TRBD1 agrees at 8 bases. This CDR3 comprises 14 residues. After removal of 0 bases from V and 6 bases from J, the junction contained 3 bases not matched to a gene. Per the germline V gene, CDR1 is ENHRY and CDR2 is SYGVKD. CDR3 DNA sequence: TGTGCCATCAGTGAGTCTCCAGGGGGCAATGGCTACACCTTC. This sequence encodes CAISESPGGNGYTF.

The V gene is TRBV10-3, the J gene TRBJ1-2, with D possibly being TRBD1 (6 bases). The CDR3 length is 14 residues. Germline V gene lookup returns CDR1 ENHRY and CDR2 SYGVKD. Trimming removed 5 bases at V and 7 bases at J, with 17 bases between. The CDR3 spells CAISQGQGPLGYTF. DNA for the CDR3: TGTGCCATCAGTCAGGGGCAGGGACCCCTTGGCTACACCTTC.

The V call is TRBV6-6, the J call TRBJ2-7, with D perhaps matching TRBD2 (5 bases). Trimming pared 5 bases from V and 0 bases from J, leaving 11 bases between. Germline V CDR1 and CDR2: MNHNY, SVGAGI (reference sequence). The CDR3 has 14 residues. The CDR3 loop is CASSQPEGSYEQYF. The CDR3 DNA reads TGTGCCAGCAGTCAACCTGAGGGCTCCTACGAGCAGTACTTC.

V and J are TRBV10-1 and TRBJ2-2; TRBD2 might be the D (5 bases). V was trimmed by 4 bases and J by 7 bases, leaving 10 bases between them. Germline-derived CDR1 and CDR2 are WNHNN and SYGVQD (reference sequence). This CDR3 region has 13 residues. The CDR3 protein is CASSGTVSGELFF. CDR3 sequence (DNA): TGCGCCAGCAGTGGGACTGTTAGCGGGGAGCTGTTTTTT.

This rearrangement joins TRBV5-4 to TRBJ1-1, with D perhaps matching TRBD1 (5 bases). Trimming took 0 bases from V and 1 from J, leaving 7 bases between them. This CDR3 comprises 14 residues. Germline V lookup: CDR1 SGHNT, CDR2 YYREEE (reference sequence). DNA of the CDR3: TGTGCCAGCAGCTTGGGACAGAAGAACACTGAAGCTTTCTTT. It is translated as CASSLGQKNTEAFF.

This clone was counted between two and nine times. The chain is built from TRBV15 and TRBJ2-5; the D is unclear. From germline, CDR1 is LNHNV and CDR2 YYDKDF (reference sequence). Trimming cost V 4 bases and J 0 bases, with 6 bases left between them. The CDR3 runs to 13 residues. CDR3 sequence: CATSNSYQETQYF. The CDR3 nucleotides read TGTGCCACCAGCAATTCGTACCAAGAGACCCAGTACTTC.

The CDR3 loop is CAISESSGETEAFF. In nucleotides, the CDR3 is TGTGCCATCAGTGAGTCTAGTGGGGAGACTGAAGCTTTCTTT. This chain joins TRBV10-3 and TRBJ1-1; the D is unclear. The length of the CDR3 is 14 residues. The V and J ends lost 0 bases and 5 bases respectively, with 10 bases between them. Looked up from germline, CDR1 is ENHRY and CDR2 is SYGVKD.

The chain employs TRBV5-6 and TRBJ2-3, with D possibly called TRBD1 or TRBD2 (6 bases each). From germline, CDR1 is SGHDT and CDR2 YYEEEE. The CDR3 is 15 amino acids. Trimming removed 2 bases from V and 1 base from J, with 11 bases in between. CDR3 DNA: TGTGCCAGCAGCTTTGGGGGGCTCCGCACAGATACGCAGTATTTT. This gives the protein CASSFGGLRTDTQYF.

The genes are TRBV15 and TRBJ2-3; D ambiguous. Trimming took 5 bases from V and 3 from J, leaving 15 bases between them. Germline V gene sequence: CDR1 LNHNV, CDR2 YYDKDF (reference sequence). The CDR3 length is 15 residues. CDR3 protein: CATSPRRQGTDTQYF. DNA of the CDR3: TGTGCCACCAGCCCCCGGCGTCAAGGGACAGATACGCAGTATTTT.

This chain joins TRBV4-3 and TRBJ2-3; D is perhaps TRBD2 (7 bases). CDR1 and CDR2 (germline): LGHNA, YSLEER. CDR3 length: 16 residues. Trimming removed 0 bases at V and 1 base at J, with 11 bases between. CDR3 protein: CASSQDPGGGTDTQYF. CDR3 nucleotides: TGCGCCAGCAGCCAAGATCCGGGGGGCGGCACAGATACGCAGTATTTT.

The chain uses TRBV15 and TRBJ1-1; 11 bases agree with TRBD1. The CDR3 is made up of 15 amino acids. Germline CDR1 LNHNV, CDR2 YYDKDF (reference sequence). V lost 2 bases, J lost 9 bases, and 8 bases stayed unmatched. The CDR3, as DNA: TGTGCCACCAGCAGACCCGGACAGGGGGCGCGGAAAGCTTTCTTT. Translating gives CATSRPGQGARKAFF. Combining the CDR3 with reference TRBV15 and TRBJ1-1 gives the whole variable domain DAMVIQNPRYQVTQFGKPVTLSCSQTLNHNVMYWYQQKSSQAPKLLFHYYDKDFNNEADTPDNFQSRRPNTSFCFLDIRSPGLGDTAMYLCATSRPGQGARKAFFGQGTRLTVV.

This clone has only one observation. The chain combines TRBV6-5 with TRBJ2-5; no clear D gene. The CDR3 length is 14 residues. V lost 5 bases to trimming and J lost 1 base, with 11 bases between them. CDR1 MNHEY and CDR2 SVGAGI come from the germline V gene. CDR3 nucleotide sequence: TGTGCCAGCAGTACCTTCGCACGCCAAGAGACCCAGTACTTC. This translates into CASSTFARQETQYF.

CDR3 protein: CASSYPGGGVWEAFF. The CDR3, as DNA: TGTGCCAGCAGTTACCCGGGGGGTGGTGTCTGGGAAGCTTTCTTT. The rearrangement uses TRBV6-5 and TRBJ1-1; a weak D match, TRBD1 (5 bases). The CDR3 spans 15 residues. V was pared by 2 bases and J by 8 bases, with 18 bases between. Germline V gives CDR1 MNHEY, CDR2 SVGAGI.

This clone was detected only once. The chain recombines TRBV29-1 with TRBJ2-3, with TRBD1 matching 8 bases. The CDR3 is 14 amino acids. Germline CDR1 reads SQVTM; CDR2 reads ANQGSEA. After removal of 8 bases from V and 5 bases from J, the junction contained 12 bases not matched to a gene. Written as DNA, the CDR3 is TGCAGCTTTGTCGGTCAGGGGGCGGGAGATACGCAGTATTTT. As protein: CSFVGQGAGDTQYF.

The chain has TRBV29-1 and TRBJ1-1, with 8 bases lining up with TRBD1. V was clipped by 5 bases and J by 5 bases; unmatched bases: 7. The germline gives CDR1 SQVTM, CDR2 ANQGSEA. This CDR3 comprises 13 residues. The CDR3 here is CSVRDRRGTEAFF. The CDR3 DNA reads as TGCAGCGTTCGGGACAGGCGTGGGACTGAAGCTTTCTTT.

The V call is TRBV29-1, the J call TRBJ2-3; 8 bases are shared with TRBD2. Germline CDR1 is SQVTM and CDR2 is ANQGSEA. The CDR3 sequence is 15 residues long. V shed 1 base, J shed 5 bases, and the junction held 8 bases outside the gene matches. Written as DNA, the CDR3 is TGCAGCGTTGAAGTGGGACGGGGGGGCGGAGATACGCAGTATTTT. This codes for CSVEVGRGGGDTQYF.

This clone showed up just a few times. This rearrangement joins TRBV29-1 to TRBJ2-2; the D gene is possibly TRBD1 (5 bases). The V gene lost 4 bases and the J gene lost 2 bases, with 14 bases spanning the gap. The length of the CDR3 is 15 residues. CDR1 and CDR2 from the germline V gene are SQVTM and ANQGSEA. This CDR3 is CSVVVGQTNTGELFF. CDR3 sequence (DNA): TGCAGCGTTGTAGTGGGGCAGACAAACACCGGGGAGCTGTTTTTT.

The chain couples TRBV7-2 to TRBJ1-6, with D uncertain. V dropped 2 bases and J dropped 7 bases, with 12 bases sitting between them. This CDR3 has 15 residues. The V gene's germline CDR1 is SGHTA and CDR2 FQGNSA. Here the CDR3 DNA reads TGTGCCAGCAGCTTACTGACGGCTGACAATTCACCCCTCCACTTT. Its protein product is CASSLLTADNSPLHF.

The chain couples TRBV4-1 to TRBJ2-7, with 9 bases lining up with TRBD1. With V trimmed by 0 bases and J by 3 bases, 6 bases remained unmatched. Germline V lookup: CDR1 MGHRA, CDR2 YSYEKL. This CDR3 contains 16 residues. CDR3 coding DNA: TGCGCCAGCAGCCAAGACATCGGACAGGGGTACTACGAGCAGTACTTC. Translating it yields CASSQDIGQGYYEQYF.

This chain connects TRBV9 to TRBJ1-4, with D possibly TRBD1 on 5 matching bases. The CDR3 runs 13 residues. V was cut by 6 bases and J by 8 bases, with 14 bases left in between. Germline V CDR1 and CDR2: SGDLS, YYNGEE. This chain's CDR3 is CASTGGGEEKLFF. CDR3 bases: TGTGCCAGCACCGGGGGGGGTGAGGAAAAACTGTTTTTT.

For the CDR3, the DNA is TGTGCCATCAGTGATCGGGCAGGGGGTGTCTCTGAAGCTTTCTTT. This codes for CAISDRAGGVSEAFF. The V and J genes are TRBV10-3 and TRBJ1-1; 7 nucleotides align to TRBD1. V dropped 3 bases and J dropped 6; count of bases not matched to a gene: 10. Germline CDR1 ENHRY, CDR2 SYGVKD. CDR3 length: 15 residues.

The rearrangement links TRBV11-2 to TRBJ1-5; unclear D gene. Between the trimmed V and J ends, which lost 3 bases and 3 bases, there was a span of 12 bases. The CDR3 spans 15 residues. Germline CDR1 SGHAT, CDR2 FQNNGV. CDR3 bases: TGTGCCAGCAGCTTGGGTCAGGTCAACAATCAGCCCCAGCATTTT. Protein: CASSLGQVNNQPQHF.

The V gene is TRBV6-1, the J gene TRBJ2-7, with D maybe TRBD1 (5 bases). In germline, CDR1 is MNHNS, CDR2 SASEGT. The CDR3 is made up of 11 amino acids. V was clipped by 10 bases and J by 4 bases, with 11 bases between them. CDR3 sequence: CATVTDYEQYF. Written as DNA, the CDR3 is TGTGCCACCGTGACAGATTACGAGCAGTACTTC.

J is TRBJ2-7 and V is TRBV29-1, with D perhaps TRBD1 (6 bases). V was clipped by 0 bases and J by 2 bases, with 17 bases between them. The CDR3 extends over 16 amino acids. Germline assignment: CDR1 SQVTM and CDR2 ANQGSEA. Written as DNA, the CDR3 is TGCAGCGTTGAAGATTGGGGACACGGGCGAACCTACGAGCAGTACTTC. It codes for CSVEDWGHGRTYEQYF.

The chain has TRBV10-3 and TRBJ1-5, with a weak D call TRBD1 (6 bases). Per germline, CDR1 ENHRY and CDR2 SYGVKD. V was cut by 4 bases and J by 2 bases, with 18 bases left in between. The CDR3 loop spans 17 amino acids. CDR3 sequence: CAISGGPSGGGNQPQHF. DNA of the CDR3: TGTGCCATCAGTGGGGGGCCAAGCGGGGGGGGCAATCAGCCCCAGCATTTT.

V and J are TRBV5-1 and TRBJ2-3; 10 nucleotides match TRBD2. Germline V gene sequence: CDR1 SGHRS, CDR2 YFSETQ. With V trimmed by 0 bases and J by 2 bases, 12 bases remained unmatched. The CDR3 covers 19 residues. Written as DNA, the CDR3 is TGCGCCAGCAGCTTGGAGGGGACGGCTAGCGGGGGACTCACAGATACGCAGTATTTT. It specifies CASSLEGTASGGLTDTQYF. Supplemented by reference TRBV5-1 and TRBJ2-3, the full variable domain reads KAGVTQTPRYLIKTRGQQVTLSCSPISGHRSVSWYQQTPGQGLQFLFEYFSETQRNKGNFPGRFSGRQFSNSRSEMNVSTLELGDSALYLCASSLEGTASGGLTDTQYFGPGTRLTVL.

The genes are TRBV18 and TRBJ2-2; 7 nucleotides match TRBD2. This CDR3 contains 16 residues. Germline lookup yields CDR1 KGHSH and CDR2 LQKENI. V gave up 6 bases and J gave up 2 bases; unmatched junction bases: 9. The CDR3 coding sequence is TGTGCCAGCTCGTCTCTGGCGGGGGTTAACACCGGGGAGCTGTTTTTT. Residues: CASSSLAGVNTGELFF. Full variable domain (outside the CDR3, taken from reference TRBV18 and TRBJ2-2): NAGVMQNPRHLVRRRGQEARLRCSPMKGHSHVYWYRQLPEEGLKFMVYLQKENIIDESGMPKERFSAEFPKEGPSILRIQQVVRGDSAAYFCASSSLAGVNTGELFFGEGSRLTVL.

This clone was recorded a few times. The CDR3 DNA is TGTGCCAGCAGCGACGGGACTAGCGGGGGGGCCTCAGAGACCCAGTACTTC. This encodes CASSDGTSGGASETQYF. The genes are TRBV9 and TRBJ2-5; 16 nucleotides agree with TRBD2. V shed 3 bases, J shed 4 bases, and the junction held 6 bases outside the gene matches. The germline V gene has CDR1 SGDLS and CDR2 YYNGEE. The CDR3 extends over 17 amino acids.